This T cell receptor beta chain emerged from a study of T cells after yellow fever vaccination (dated by TCRdb to the late 2010s). For the study in its entirety: The SMART-Seq v4 Ultra Low Input RNA kit was used to prepare libraries from fractions with low cell numbers. Blood was collected at multiple timepoints before and after primary and secondary immunization, and bulk PBMC replicates and cell subsets were isolated. To follow T-cell clones before and after primary and booster YFV17D yellow fever vaccination, bulk TCR alpha and beta repertoires were sequenced over time. Two healthy male donors, one aged 18 to 30 and one aged 30 to 39 years, were included in the cohort. Broader findings and caveats from the paper: Only two donors were included in the study, so the extent to which the findings can be generalized is limited. Most clones expanded after primary vaccination (almost 97% of CD4 and about 85% of CD8) were re-detected after the booster, suggesting that broad memory maintenance occurred. The secondary T-cell response was weaker than the primary response but faster, peaking on day 5 instead of day 15. Computational filtering was needed because FACS-sorted repertoires could contain abundant contaminating clonotypes from the bulk population. A small share of clonotypes was detected in both CD4 and CD8 compartments, with the overlap likely arising from convergent recombination.

The germline V gene specifies SGHVS as CDR1 and FNYEAQ as CDR2. The V end loses 4 bases and the J end loses 1 base, and a stretch of 10 bases separates them. Measured from the cysteine to the phenylalanine, the CDR3 is 14 residues long. The sequence is cut down to CDR3 DNA, 42 bases in frame from base 1. Sequenced on an Illumina NovaSeq 6000. TCR cDNA was synthesized by 5'RACE template switching, through which a universal primer site and unique molecular identifiers were introduced. Priming for cDNA synthesis came from both the TCR alpha and TCR beta constant segments. Library amplification used two PCR steps, and the second PCR step added sample barcodes and sequencing adapters. Sequencing of the libraries was done on either Illumina HiSeq 2500 (2x100 bp) or NovaSeq (2x150 bp). In the original analysis: MIGEC was used to demultiplex reads and collapse the reads into UMI consensus sequences, and MiXCR was used for V(D)J alignment. Vaccine-responding clonotypes were defined with edgeR using replicate PBMC samples, requiring FDR below 0.01 and a log2 fold change above 5 up to day 15. Bulk clonotypes were assigned CD4 or CD8 identity according to which sequenced CD4 or CD8 repertoire held them at higher abundance. TCRdb reprocessed the public reads (quality trimming at Q25 with fastp, clone calling with MiXCR) and kept in-frame beta chains. Under each unique CDR3 protein, matching rows form one entry showing the most common genes and DNA. Here the V and J calls rest on TCRdb's processing, not on the authors' analysis. The sample has 180,000 or so distinct CDR3 sequences on record, approximately 11% of them singletons. The leading ten clones occupy about 38% of the sample.

Comment on this clonotype: The antigen it recognizes is unknown. Per-base qualities were not stored, and no clone one base away is much larger.

The treatment or condition label, read with the paper, signifies: live attenuated yellow fever vaccine strain. A standard Ficoll-Paque protocol was used to isolate PBMCs from peripheral blood. CD4 and CD8 T-cell fractions were isolated with Dynabeads CD4 and CD8 positive selection kits. TriZol was used to extract RNA from bulk PBMCs, CD4 and CD8 fractions, and dextramer-positive and dextramer-negative fractions. The sample was CD8+ T cells sorted from PBMCs, taken 15 days after the yellow fever booster vaccination. This sequence uses TRBV7-6 and TRBJ1-1, with no confident D gene call. The clonotype originates from a man between 18 and 29 years old who received the YFV17D yellow fever vaccine. The DNA reads as follows: TGTGCCAGCAGCTCTACGAGACAGAACACTGAAGCTTTCTTT. Translated, it reads CASSSTRQNTEAFF.